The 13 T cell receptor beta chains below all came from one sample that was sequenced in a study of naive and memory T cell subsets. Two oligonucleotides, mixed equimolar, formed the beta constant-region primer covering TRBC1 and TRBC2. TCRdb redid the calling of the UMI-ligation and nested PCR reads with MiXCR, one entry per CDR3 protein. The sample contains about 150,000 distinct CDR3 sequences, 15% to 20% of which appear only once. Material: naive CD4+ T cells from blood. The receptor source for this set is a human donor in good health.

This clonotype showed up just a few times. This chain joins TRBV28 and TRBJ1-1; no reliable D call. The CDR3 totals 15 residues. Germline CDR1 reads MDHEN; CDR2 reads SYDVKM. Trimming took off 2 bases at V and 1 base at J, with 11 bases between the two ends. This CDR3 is CASSLGSGKNTEAFF. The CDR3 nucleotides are TGTGCCAGCAGTTTAGGGAGCGGAAAGAACACTGAAGCTTTCTTT.

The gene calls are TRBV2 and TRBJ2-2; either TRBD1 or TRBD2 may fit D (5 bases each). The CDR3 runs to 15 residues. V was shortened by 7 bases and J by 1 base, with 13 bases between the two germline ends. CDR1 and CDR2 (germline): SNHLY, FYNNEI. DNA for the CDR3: TGTGCCAGCACTCCGGGGCCGCTGAACACCGGGGAGCTGTTTTTT. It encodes CASTPGPLNTGELFF.

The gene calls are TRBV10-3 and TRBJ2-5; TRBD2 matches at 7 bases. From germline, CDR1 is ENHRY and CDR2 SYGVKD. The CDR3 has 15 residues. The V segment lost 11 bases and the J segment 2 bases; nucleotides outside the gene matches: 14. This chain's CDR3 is CAAAGREWGQETQYF. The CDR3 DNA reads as TGTGCCGCCGCCGGGCGGGAGTGGGGTCAAGAGACCCAGTACTTC.

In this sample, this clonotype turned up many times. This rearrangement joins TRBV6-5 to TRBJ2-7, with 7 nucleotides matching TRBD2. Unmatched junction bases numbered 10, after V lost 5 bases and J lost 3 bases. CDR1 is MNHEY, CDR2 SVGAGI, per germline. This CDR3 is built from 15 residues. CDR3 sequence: CASSPYLGGSYEQYF. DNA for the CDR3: TGTGCCAGCAGTCCCTATTTGGGCGGGAGCTACGAGCAGTACTTC.

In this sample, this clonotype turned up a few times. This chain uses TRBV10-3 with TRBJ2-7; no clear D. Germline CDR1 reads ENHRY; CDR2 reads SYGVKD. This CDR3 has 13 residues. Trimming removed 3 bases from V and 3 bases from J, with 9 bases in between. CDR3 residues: CAISDDNNYEQYF. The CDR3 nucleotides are TGTGCCATCAGTGATGACAACAACTACGAGCAGTACTTC.

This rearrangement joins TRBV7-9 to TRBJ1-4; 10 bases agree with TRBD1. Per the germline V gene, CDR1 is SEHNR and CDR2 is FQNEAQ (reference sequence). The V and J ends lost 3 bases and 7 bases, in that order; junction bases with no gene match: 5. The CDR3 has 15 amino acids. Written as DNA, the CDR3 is TGTGCCAGCAGCTTCTCCGGGACAGGGGCTGAAAAACTGTTTTTT. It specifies CASSFSGTGAEKLFF.

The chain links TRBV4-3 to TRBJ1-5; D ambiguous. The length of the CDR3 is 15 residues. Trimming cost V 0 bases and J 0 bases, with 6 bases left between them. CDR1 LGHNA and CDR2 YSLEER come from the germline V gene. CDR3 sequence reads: CASSQDRVSNQPQHF. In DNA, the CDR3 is TGCGCCAGCAGCCAAGATAGGGTTAGCAATCAGCCCCAGCATTTT.

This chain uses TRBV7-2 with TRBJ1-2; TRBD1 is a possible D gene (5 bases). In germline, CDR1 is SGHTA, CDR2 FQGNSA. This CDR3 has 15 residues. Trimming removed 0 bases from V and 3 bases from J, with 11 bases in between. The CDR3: CASSLAPGRDYGYTF. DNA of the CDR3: TGTGCCAGCAGCTTAGCCCCAGGGCGGGACTATGGCTACACCTTC. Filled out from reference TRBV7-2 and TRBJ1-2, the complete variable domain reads GAGVSQSPSNKVTEKGKDVELRCDPISGHTALYWYRQSLGQGLEFLIYFQGNSAPDKSGLPSDRFSAERTGGSVSTLTIQRTQQEDSAVYLCASSLAPGRDYGYTFGSGTRLTVV.

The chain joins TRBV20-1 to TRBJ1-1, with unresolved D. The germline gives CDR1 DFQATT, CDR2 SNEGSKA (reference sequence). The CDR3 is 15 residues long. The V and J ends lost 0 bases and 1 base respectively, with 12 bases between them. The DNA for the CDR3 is TGCAGTGCTAGAGATCCGGGCCGCGAGAACACTGAAGCTTTCTTT. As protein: CSARDPGRENTEAFF.

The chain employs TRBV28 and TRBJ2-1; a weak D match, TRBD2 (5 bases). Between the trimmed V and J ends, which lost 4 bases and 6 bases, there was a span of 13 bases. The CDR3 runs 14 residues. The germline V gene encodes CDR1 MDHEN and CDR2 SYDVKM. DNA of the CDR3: TGTGCCAGCAGTTCTCTAGCAGCTACCAATGAGCAGTTCTTC. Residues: CASSSLAATNEQFF.

CDR3 sequence: CSAGTSGRITYEQYF. Here the CDR3 DNA reads TGCAGTGCCGGGACTAGCGGGAGAATCACCTACGAGCAGTACTTC. The chain recombines TRBV20-1 with TRBJ2-7; 14 positions match TRBD2. With 6 bases clipped from V and 2 bases from J, the junction kept 6 bases outside the gene matches. The germline V gene has CDR1 DFQATT and CDR2 SNEGSKA (reference sequence). The CDR3 totals 15 residues.

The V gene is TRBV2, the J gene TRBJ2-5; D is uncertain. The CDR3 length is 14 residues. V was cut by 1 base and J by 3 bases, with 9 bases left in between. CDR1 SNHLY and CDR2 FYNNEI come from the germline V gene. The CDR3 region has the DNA TGTGCCAGCAGTGAAGGGCTTAAGGAAGAGACCCAGTACTTC. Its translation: CASSEGLKEETQYF.

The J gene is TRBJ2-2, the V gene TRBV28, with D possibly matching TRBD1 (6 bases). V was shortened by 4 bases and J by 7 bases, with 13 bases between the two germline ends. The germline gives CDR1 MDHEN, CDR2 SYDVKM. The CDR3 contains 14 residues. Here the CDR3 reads CASSSRGVVGELFF. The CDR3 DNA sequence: TGTGCCAGCAGTTCCAGGGGAGTGGTCGGGGAGCTGTTTTTT. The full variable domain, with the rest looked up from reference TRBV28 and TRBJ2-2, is DVKVTQSSRYLVKRTGEKVFLECVQDMDHENMFWYRQDPGLGLRLIYFSYDVKMKEKGDIPEGYSVSREKKERFSLILESASTNQTSMYLCASSSRGVVGELFFGEGSRLTVL.